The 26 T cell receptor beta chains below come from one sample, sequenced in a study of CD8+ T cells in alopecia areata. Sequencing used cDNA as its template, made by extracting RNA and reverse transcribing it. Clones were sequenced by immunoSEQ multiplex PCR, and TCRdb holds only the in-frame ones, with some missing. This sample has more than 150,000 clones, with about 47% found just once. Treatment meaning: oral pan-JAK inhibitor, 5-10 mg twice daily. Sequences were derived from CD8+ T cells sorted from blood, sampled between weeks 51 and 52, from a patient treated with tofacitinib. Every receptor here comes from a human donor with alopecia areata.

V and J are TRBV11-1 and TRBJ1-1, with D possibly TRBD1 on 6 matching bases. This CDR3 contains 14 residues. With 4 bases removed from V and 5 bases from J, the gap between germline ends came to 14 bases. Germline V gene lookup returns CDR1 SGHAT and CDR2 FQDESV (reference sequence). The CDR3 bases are TGTGCCAGCAGCTGGCGGGGGGCGAGGACTGAAGCTTTCTTT. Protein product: CASSWRGARTEAFF.

This chain's CDR3 is CAWSVSGTQPQHF. CDR3 DNA sequence: TGTGCCTGGAGTGTCTCTGGGACCCAACCCCAGCATTTT. The chain uses TRBV30 and TRBJ1-5, with a weak D call TRBD1 (5 bases). The germline V and J ends were trimmed by 0 bases and 10 bases, with 13 bases remaining between them. CDR3 length: 13 amino acids. Germline values: CDR1 GTSNPN, CDR2 SVGIG (reference sequence).

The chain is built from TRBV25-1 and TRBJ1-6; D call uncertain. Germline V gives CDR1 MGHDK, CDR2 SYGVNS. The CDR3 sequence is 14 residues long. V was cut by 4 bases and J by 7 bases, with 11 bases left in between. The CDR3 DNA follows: TGTGCCAGCAGTGCGACTGGCCCCAATTCACCCCTCCACTTT. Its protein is CASSATGPNSPLHF. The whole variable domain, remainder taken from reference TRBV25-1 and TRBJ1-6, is EADIYQTPRYLVIGTGKKITLECSQTMGHDKMYWYQQDPGMELHLIHYSYGVNSTEKGDLSSESTVSRIRTEHFPLTLESARPSHTSQYLCASSATGPNSPLHFGNGTRLTVT.

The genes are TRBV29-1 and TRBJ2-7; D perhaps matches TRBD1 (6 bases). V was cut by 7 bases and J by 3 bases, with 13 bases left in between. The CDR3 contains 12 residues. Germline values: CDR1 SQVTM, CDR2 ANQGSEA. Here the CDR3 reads CSAQGRNYEQYF. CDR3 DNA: TGCAGCGCCCAGGGGAGAAACTACGAGCAGTACTTC.

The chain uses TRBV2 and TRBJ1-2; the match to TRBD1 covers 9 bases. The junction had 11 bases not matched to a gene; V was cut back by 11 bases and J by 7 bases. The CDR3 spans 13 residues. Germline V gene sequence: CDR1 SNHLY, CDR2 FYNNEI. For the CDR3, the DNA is TGTGCCGTTAAAGGGGACAGGGTTGGTGGCTACACCTTC. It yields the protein CAVKGDRVGGYTF.

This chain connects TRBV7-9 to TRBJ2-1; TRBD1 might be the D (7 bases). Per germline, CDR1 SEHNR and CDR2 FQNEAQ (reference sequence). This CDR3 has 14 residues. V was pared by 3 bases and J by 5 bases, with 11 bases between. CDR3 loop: CASSFQGEDNEQFF. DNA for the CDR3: TGTGCCAGCAGCTTTCAGGGGGAGGACAATGAGCAGTTCTTC.

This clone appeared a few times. CDR3 region: CASSSGTGGTYEQYF. The CDR3, as DNA: TGTGCCAGCAGCTCCGGGACAGGGGGCACCTACGAGCAGTACTTC. The V call is TRBV5-6, the J call TRBJ2-7, with 12 bases fitting TRBD1. The CDR3 has 15 residues. V gave up 3 bases and J gave up 2 bases; unmatched junction bases: 3. Germline loops: CDR1 SGHDT, CDR2 YYEEEE.

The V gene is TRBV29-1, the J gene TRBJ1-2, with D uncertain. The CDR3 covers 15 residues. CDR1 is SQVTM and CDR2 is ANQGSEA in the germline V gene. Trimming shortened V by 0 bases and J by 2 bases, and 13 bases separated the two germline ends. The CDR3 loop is CSVEEEGTTNYGYTF. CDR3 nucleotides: TGCAGCGTTGAAGAGGAGGGCACAACCAACTATGGCTACACCTTC.

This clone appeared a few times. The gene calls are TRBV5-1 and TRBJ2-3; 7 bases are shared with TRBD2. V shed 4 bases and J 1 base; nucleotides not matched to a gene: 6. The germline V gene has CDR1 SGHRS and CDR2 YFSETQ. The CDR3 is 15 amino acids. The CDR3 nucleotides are TGCGCCAGCAGCGTACTAGCGCGAGGCACAGATACGCAGTATTTT. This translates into CASSVLARGTDTQYF.

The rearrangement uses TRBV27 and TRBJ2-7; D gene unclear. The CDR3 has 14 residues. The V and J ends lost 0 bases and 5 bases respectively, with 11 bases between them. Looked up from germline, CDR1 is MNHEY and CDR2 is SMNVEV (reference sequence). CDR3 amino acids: CASSLSRVFDEQYF. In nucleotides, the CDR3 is TGTGCCAGCAGTTTATCTAGGGTTTTCGACGAGCAGTACTTC.

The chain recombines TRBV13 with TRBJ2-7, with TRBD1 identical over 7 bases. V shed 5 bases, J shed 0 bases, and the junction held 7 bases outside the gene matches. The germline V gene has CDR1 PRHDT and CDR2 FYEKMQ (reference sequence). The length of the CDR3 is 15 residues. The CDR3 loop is CASSQMDRHSYEQYF. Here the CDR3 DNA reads TGTGCCAGCAGCCAAATGGACAGGCACTCCTACGAGCAGTACTTC.

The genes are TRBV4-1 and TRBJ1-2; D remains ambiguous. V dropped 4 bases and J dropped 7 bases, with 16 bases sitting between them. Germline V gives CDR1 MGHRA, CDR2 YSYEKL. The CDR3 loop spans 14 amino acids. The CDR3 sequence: CASSRPGEGRGYTF. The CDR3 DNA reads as TGCGCCAGCAGCCGACCCGGGGAGGGCCGTGGCTACACCTTC.

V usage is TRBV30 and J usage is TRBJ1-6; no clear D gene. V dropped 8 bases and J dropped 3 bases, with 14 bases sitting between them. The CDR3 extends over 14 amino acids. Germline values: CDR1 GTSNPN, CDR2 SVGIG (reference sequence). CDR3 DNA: TGTGCCACTCCTAGGACCGACTATAATTCACCCCTCCACTTT. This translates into CATPRTDYNSPLHF.

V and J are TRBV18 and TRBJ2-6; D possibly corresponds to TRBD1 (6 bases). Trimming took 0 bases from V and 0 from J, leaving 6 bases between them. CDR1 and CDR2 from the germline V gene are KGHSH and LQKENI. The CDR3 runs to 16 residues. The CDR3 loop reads CASSPPGHSGANVLTF. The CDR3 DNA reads TGTGCCAGCTCACCACCGGGACACTCTGGGGCCAACGTCCTGACTTTC. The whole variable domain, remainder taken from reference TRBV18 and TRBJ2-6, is NAGVMQNPRHLVRRRGQEARLRCSPMKGHSHVYWYRQLPEEGLKFMVYLQKENIIDESGMPKERFSAEFPKEGPSILRIQQVVRGDSAAYFCASSPPGHSGANVLTFGAGSRLTVL.

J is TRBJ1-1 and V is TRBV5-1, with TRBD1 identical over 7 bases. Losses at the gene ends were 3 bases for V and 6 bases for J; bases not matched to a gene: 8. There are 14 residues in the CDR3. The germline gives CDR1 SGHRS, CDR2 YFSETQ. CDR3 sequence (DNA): TGCGCCAGCAGCTCTCCGGGACAGACCTCTGAAGCTTTCTTT. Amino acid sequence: CASSSPGQTSEAFF.

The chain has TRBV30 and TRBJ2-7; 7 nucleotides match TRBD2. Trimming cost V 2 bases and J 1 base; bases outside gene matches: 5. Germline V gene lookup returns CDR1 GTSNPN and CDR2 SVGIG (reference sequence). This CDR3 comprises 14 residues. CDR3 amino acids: CAWSIGGGSYEQYF. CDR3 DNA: TGTGCCTGGAGTATTGGCGGGGGATCCTACGAGCAGTACTTC.

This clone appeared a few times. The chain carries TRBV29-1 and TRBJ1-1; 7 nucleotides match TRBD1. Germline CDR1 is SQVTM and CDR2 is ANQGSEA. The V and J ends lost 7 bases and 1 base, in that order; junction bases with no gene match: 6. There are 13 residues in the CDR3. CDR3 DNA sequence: TGCAGCGGATCGGGACAGCCGAACACTGAAGCTTTCTTT. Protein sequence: CSGSGQPNTEAFF.

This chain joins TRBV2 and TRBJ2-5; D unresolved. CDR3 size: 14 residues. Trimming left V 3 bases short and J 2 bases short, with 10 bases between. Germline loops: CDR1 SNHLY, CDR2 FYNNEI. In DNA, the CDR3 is TGTGCCAGCAGTGATTGGCCTATTCAAGAGACCCAGTACTTC. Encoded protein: CASSDWPIQETQYF.

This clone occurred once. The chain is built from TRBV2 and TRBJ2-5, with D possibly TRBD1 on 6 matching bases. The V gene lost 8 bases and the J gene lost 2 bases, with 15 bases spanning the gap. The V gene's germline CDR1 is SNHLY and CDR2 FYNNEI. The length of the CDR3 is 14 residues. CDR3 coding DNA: TGTGCCAGCCACGACACAGGGCTACAAGAGACCCAGTACTTC. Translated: CASHDTGLQETQYF.

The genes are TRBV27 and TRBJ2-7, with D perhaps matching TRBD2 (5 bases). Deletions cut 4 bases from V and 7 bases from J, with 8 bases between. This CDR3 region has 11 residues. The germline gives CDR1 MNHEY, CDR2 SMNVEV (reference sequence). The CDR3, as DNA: TGTGCCAGCAGTTCTGCGGGTGAGCAGTACTTC. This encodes CASSSAGEQYF.

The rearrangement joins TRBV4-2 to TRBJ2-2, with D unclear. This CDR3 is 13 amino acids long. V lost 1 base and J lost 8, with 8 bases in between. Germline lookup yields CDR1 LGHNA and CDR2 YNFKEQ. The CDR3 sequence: CASSQARVGELFF. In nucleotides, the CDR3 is TGTGCCAGCAGCCAAGCTCGGGTTGGGGAGCTGTTTTTT.

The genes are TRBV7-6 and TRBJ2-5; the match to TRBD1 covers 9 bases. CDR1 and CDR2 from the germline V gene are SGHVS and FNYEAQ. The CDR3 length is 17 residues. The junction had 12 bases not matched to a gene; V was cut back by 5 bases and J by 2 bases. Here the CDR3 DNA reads TGTGCCAGCAGCAATAGGGTCAGACAGGGGGAACAAGAGACCCAGTACTTC. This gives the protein CASSNRVRQGEQETQYF.

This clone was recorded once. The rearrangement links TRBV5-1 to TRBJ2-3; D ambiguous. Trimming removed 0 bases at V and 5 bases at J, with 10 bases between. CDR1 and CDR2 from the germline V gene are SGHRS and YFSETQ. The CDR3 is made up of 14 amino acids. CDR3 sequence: CASSLDFHGDTQYF. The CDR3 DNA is TGCGCCAGCAGCTTGGACTTCCACGGAGATACGCAGTATTTT.

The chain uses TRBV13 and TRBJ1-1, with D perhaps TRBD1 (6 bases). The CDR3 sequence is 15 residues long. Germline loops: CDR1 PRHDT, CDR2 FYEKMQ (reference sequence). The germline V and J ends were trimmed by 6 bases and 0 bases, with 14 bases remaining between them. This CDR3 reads CASRGTYNMNTEAFF. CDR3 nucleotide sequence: TGTGCCAGCAGGGGGACATACAACATGAACACTGAAGCTTTCTTT.

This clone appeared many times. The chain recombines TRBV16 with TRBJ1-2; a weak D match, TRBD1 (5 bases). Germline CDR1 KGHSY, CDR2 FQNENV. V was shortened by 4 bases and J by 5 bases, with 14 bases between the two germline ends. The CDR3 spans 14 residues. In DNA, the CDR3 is TGTGCCAGCAGCCCGACAATCCAGGGATATGGCTACACCTTC. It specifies CASSPTIQGYGYTF.

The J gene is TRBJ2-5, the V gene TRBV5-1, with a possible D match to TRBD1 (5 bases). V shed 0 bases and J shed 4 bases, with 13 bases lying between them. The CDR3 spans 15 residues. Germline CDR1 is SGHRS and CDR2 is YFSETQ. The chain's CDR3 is CASSLVGDLGETQYF. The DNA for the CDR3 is TGCGCCAGCAGCTTGGTAGGGGATCTGGGAGAGACCCAGTACTTC.